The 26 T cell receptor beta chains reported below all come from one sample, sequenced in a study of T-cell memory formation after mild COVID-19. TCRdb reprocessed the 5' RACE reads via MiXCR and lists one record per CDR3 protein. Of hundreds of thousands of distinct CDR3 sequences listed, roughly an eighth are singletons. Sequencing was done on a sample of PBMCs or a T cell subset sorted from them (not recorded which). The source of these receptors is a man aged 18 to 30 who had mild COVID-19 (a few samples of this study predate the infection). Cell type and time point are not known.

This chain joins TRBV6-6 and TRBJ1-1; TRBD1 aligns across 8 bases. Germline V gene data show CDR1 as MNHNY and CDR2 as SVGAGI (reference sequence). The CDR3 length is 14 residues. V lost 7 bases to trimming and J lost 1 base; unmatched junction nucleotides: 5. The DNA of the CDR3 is TGTGCCAGCACCCTGGGACAGGCGAACACTGAAGCTTTCTTT. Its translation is CASTLGQANTEAFF.

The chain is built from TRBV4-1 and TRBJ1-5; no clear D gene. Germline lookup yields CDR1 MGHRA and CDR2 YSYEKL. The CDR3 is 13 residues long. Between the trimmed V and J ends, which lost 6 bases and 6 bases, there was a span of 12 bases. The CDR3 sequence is CASSPSLSQPQHF. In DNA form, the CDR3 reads TGCGCCAGCAGTCCCAGTCTCAGTCAGCCCCAGCATTTT.

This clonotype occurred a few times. CDR3 DNA sequence: TGTGCCAGCATGGGGGGGCCCTGGGGGGCCAACGTCCTGACTTTC. Encoded protein: CASMGGPWGANVLTF. This chain uses TRBV2 with TRBJ2-6; D might be TRBD2 (7 bases). V dropped 7 bases and J dropped 4 bases, with 14 bases sitting between them. The CDR3 is made up of 15 amino acids. Per the germline V gene, CDR1 is SNHLY and CDR2 is FYNNEI.

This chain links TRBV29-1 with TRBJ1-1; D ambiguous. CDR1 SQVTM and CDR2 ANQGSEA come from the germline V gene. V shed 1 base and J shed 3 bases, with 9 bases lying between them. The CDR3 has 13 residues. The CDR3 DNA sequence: TGCAGCGTTGAAGCGGAGGGATACACTGAAGCTTTCTTT. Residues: CSVEAEGYTEAFF.

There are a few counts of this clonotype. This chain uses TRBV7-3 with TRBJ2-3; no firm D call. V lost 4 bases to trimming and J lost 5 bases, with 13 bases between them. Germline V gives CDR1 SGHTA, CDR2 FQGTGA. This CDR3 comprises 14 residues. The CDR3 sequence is CASSSSGLGDTQYF. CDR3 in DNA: TGTGCCAGCAGCTCATCAGGCCTAGGAGATACGCAGTATTTT.

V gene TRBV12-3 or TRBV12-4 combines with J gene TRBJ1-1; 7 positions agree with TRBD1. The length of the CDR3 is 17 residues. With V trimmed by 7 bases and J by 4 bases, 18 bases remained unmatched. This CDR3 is CASTSYSGGRVSTEAFF. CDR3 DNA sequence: TGTGCCAGCACCTCCTACTCAGGGGGTCGGGTGAGCACTGAAGCTTTCTTT.

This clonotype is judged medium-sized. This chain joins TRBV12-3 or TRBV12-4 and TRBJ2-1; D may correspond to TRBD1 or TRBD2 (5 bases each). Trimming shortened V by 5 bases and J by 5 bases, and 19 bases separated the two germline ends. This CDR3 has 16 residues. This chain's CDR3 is CASSPPRASPNNEQFF. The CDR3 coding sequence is TGTGCCAGCAGTCCCCCCAGGGCTAGCCCTAACAATGAGCAGTTCTTC.

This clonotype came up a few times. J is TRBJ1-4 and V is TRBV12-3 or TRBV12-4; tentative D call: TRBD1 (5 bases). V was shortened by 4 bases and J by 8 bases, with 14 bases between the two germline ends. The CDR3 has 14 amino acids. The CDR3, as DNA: TGTGCCAGCAGTTCCCAGGGAGGGAGCGAAAAACTGTTTTTT. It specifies CASSSQGGSEKLFF.

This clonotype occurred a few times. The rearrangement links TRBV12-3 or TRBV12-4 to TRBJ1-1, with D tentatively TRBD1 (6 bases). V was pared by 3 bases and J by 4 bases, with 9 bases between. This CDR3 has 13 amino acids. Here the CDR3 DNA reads TGTGCCAGCAGTTTTGGGGGCCCCACTGAAGCTTTCTTT. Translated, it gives CASSFGGPTEAFF.

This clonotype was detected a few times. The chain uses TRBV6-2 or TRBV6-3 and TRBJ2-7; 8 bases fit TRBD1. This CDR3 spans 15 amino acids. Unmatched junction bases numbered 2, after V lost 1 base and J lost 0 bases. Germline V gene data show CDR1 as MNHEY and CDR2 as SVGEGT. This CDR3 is CASSYLTGVSYEQYF. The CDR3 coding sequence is TGTGCCAGCAGTTACTTGACAGGGGTCTCCTACGAGCAGTACTTC.

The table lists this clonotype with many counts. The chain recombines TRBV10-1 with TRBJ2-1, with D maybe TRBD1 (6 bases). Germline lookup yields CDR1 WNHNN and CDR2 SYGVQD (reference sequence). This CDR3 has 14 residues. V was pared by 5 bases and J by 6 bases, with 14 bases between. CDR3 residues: CASSYTGTPNEQFF. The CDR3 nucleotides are TGCGCCAGCAGTTATACCGGGACACCCAATGAGCAGTTCTTC.

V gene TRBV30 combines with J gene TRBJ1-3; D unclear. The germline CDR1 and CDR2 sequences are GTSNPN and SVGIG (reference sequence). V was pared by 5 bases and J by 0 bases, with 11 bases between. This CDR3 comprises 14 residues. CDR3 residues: CAWERSRSGNTIYF. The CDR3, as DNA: TGTGCCTGGGAGAGGAGCCGCTCTGGAAACACCATATATTTT.

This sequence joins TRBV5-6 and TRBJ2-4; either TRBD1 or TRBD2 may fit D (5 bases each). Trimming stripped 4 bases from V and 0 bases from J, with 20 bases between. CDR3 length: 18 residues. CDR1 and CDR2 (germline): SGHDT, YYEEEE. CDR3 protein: CASSPGTRGLLAKNIQYF. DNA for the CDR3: TGTGCCAGCAGCCCTGGGACCCGAGGACTTTTAGCCAAAAACATTCAGTACTTC.

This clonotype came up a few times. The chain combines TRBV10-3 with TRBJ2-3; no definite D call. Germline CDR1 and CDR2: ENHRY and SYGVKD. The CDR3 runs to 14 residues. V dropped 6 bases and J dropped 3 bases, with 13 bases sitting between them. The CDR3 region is CAIRTMEGTDTQYF. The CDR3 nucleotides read TGTGCCATCAGGACCATGGAAGGGACAGATACGCAGTATTTT.

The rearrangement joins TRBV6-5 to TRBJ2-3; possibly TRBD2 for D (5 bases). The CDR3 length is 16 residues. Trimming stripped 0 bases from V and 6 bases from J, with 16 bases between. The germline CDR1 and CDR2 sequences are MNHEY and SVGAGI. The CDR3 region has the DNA TGTGCCAGCAGTTACTCGAAGGTTCCCGGGGTGGATACGCAGTATTTT. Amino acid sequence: CASSYSKVPGVDTQYF.

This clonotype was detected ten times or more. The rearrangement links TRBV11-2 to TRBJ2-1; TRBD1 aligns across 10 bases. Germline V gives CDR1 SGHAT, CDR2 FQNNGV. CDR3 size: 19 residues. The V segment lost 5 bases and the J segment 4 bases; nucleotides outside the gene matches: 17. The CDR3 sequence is CASSPNPGQGMGLYNEQFF. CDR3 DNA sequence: TGTGCCAGCAGCCCCAACCCGGGACAGGGGATGGGCCTTTACAATGAGCAGTTCTTC.

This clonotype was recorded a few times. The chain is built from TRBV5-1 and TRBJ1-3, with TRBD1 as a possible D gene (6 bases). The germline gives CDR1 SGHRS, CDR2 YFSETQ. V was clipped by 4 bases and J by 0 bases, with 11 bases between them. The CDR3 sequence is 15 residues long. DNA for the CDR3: TGCGCCAGCAGCACCCTGGGGGCCTCTGGAAACACCATATATTTT. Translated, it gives CASSTLGASGNTIYF.

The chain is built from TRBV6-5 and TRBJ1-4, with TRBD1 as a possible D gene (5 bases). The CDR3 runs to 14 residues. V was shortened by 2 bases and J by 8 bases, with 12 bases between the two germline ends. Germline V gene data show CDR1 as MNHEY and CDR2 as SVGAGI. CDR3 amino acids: CASSYVRGWEKLFF. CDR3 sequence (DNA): TGTGCCAGCAGTTACGTCCGGGGGTGGGAAAAACTGTTTTTT.

DNA for the CDR3: TGTGCCAGCAGTGAAGGGCGGGGGGGCGACAATTGGCAGTTCTTC. Amino acid sequence: CASSEGRGGDNWQFF. The chain has TRBV6-1 and TRBJ2-1; TRBD2 aligns across 9 bases. V shed 1 base and J 12 bases; nucleotides not matched to a gene: 10. CDR3 length: 15 residues. Germline CDR1 is MNHNS and CDR2 is SASEGT.

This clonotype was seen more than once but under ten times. The CDR3 bases are TGTGCCAGCAGCCAAGTTTCAGGGGTGCAGTTCTTC. This sequence encodes CASSQVSGVQFF. This sequence joins TRBV14 and TRBJ2-1, with D maybe TRBD1 (6 bases). Germline CDR1 SGHDN, CDR2 FVKESK. V was shortened by 1 base and J by 12 bases, with 10 bases between the two germline ends. CDR3 size: 12 residues. Full variable domain (missing parts from reference TRBV14 and TRBJ2-1): EAGVTQFPSHSVIEKGQTVTLRCDPISGHDNLYWYRRVMGKEIKFLLHFVKESKQDESGMPNNRFLAERTGGTYSTLKVQPAELEDSGVYFCASSQVSGVQFFGPGTRLTVL.

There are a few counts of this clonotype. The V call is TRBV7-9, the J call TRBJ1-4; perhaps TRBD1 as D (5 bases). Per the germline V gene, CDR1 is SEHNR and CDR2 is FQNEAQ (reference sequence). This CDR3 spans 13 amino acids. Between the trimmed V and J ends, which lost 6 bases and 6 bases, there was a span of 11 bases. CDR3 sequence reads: CASRGREHEKLFF. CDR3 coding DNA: TGTGCCAGCAGAGGCAGGGAACATGAAAAACTGTTTTTT.

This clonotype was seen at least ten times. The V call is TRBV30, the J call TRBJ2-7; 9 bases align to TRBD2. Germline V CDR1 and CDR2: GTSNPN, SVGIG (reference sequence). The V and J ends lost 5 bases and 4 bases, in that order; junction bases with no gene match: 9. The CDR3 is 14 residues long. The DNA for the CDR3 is TGTGCCTGGGAGAATAGCGGGGGCTTTTACGAGCAGTACTTC. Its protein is CAWENSGGFYEQYF.

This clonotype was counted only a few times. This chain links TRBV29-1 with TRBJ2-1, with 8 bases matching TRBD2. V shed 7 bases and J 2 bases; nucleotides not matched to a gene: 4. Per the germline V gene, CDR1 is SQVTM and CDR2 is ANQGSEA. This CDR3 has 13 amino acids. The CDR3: CSGRGDPYNEQFF. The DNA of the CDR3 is TGCAGCGGGCGGGGGGACCCCTACAATGAGCAGTTCTTC.

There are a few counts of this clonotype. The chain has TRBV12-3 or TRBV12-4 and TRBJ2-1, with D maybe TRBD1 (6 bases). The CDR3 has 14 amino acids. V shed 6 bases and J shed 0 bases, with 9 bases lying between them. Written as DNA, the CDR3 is TGTGCCAGCAGCCAGGGACACTCCTACAATGAGCAGTTCTTC. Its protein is CASSQGHSYNEQFF.

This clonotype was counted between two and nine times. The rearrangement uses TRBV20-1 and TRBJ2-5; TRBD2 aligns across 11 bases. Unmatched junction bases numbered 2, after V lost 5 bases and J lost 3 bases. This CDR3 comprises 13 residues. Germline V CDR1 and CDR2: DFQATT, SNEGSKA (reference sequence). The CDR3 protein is CSAPSGGKETQYF. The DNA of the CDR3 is TGCAGTGCTCCTAGCGGGGGGAAAGAGACCCAGTACTTC.

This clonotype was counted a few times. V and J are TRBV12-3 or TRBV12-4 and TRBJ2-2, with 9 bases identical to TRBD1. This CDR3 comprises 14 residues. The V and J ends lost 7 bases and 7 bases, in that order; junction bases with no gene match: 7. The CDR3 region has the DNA TGTGCCAGCACCCCGGGACAGGGCTTCGGGGAGCTGTTTTTT. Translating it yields CASTPGQGFGELFF.